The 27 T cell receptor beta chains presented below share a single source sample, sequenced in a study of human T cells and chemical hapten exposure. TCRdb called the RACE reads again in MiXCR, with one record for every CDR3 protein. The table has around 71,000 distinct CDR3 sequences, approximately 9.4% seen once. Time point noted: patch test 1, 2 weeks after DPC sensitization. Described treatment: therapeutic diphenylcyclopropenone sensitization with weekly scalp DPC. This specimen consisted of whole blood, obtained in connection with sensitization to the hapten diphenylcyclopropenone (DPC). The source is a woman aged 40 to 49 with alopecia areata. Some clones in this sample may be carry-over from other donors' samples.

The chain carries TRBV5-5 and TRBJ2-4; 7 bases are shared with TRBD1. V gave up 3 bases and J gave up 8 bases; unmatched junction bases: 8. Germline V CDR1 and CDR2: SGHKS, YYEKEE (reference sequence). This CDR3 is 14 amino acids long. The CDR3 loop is CASSSIQGTDIQYF. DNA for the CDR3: TGTGCCAGCAGCTCCATCCAGGGGACAGACATTCAGTACTTC.

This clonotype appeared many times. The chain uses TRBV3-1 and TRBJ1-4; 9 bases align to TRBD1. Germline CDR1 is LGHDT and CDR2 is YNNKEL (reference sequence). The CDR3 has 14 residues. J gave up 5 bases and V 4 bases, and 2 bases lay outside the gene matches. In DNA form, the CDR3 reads TGTGCCAGCAGCCGGGGACAGGGAAATGAAAAACTGTTTTTT. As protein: CASSRGQGNEKLFF.

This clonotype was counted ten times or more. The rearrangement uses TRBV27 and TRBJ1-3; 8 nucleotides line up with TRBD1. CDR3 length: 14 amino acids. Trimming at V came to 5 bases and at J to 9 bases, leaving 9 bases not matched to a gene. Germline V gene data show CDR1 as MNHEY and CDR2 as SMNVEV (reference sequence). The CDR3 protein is CASSLGQGVGTIYF. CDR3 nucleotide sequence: TGTGCCAGCAGTCTCGGACAGGGAGTGGGCACCATATATTTT.

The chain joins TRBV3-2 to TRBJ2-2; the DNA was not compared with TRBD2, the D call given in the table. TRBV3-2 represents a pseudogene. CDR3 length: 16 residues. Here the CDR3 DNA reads TGTGCCAGCAGCCAAGCAGGGACTAGCATCGCCGGGGAGCTGTTTTTT. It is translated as CASSQAGTSIAGELFF.

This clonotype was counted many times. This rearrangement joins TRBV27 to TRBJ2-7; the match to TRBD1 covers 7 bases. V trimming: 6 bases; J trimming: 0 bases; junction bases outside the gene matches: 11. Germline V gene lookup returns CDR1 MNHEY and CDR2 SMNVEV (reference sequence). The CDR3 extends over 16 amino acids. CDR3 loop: CASRTYRGGSSYEQYF. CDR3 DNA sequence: TGTGCCAGCAGGACATACAGGGGTGGAAGCTCCTACGAGCAGTACTTC.

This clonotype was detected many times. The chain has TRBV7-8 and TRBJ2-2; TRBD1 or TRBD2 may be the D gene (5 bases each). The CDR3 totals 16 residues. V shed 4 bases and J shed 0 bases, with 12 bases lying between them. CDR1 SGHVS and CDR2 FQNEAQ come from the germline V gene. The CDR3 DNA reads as TGTGCCAGCAGCTCCCCTATGGGGGCGAACACCGGGGAGCTGTTTTTT. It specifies CASSSPMGANTGELFF. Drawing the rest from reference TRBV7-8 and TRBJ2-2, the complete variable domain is GAGVSQSPRYKVAKRGQDVALRCDPISGHVSLFWYQQALGQGPEFLTYFQNEAQLDKSGLPSDRFFAERPEGSVSTLKIQRTQQEDSAVYLCASSSPMGANTGELFFGEGSRLTVL.

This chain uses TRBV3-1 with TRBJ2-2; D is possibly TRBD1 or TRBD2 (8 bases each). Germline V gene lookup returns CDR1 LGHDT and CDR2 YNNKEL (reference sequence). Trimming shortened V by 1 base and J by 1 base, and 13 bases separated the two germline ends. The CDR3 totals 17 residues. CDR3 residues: CASSQGGGTGNTGELFF. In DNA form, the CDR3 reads TGTGCCAGCAGCCAAGGCGGGGGGACAGGGAACACCGGGGAGCTGTTTTTT.

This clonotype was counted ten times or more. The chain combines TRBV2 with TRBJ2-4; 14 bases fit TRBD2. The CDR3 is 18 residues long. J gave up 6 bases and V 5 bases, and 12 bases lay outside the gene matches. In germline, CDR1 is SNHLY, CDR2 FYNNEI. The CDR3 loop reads CASSPHSTSGGARNIQYF. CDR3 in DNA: TGTGCCAGCAGTCCCCACTCGACTAGCGGGGGGGCAAGAAACATTCAGTACTTC.

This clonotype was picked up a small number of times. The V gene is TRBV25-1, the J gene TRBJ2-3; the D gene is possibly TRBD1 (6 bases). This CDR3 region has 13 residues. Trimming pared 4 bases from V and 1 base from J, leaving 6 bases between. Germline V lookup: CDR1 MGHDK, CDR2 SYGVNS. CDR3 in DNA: TGTGCCAGCAGTGCAGGGGGCACAGATACGCAGTATTTT. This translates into CASSAGGTDTQYF.

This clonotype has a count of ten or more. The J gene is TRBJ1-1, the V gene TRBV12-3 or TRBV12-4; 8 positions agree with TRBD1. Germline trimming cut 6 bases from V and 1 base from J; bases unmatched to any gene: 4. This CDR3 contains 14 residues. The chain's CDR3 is CASRPGQANTEAFF. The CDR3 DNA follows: TGTGCCAGCAGACCGGGACAGGCGAACACTGAAGCTTTCTTT.

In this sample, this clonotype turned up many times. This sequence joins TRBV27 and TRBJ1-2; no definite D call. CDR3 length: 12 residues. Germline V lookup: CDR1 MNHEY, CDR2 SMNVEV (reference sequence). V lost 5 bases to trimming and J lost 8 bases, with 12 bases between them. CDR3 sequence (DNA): TGTGCCAGCAGTGACCGTTTTCAGGGCTACACCTTC. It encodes CASSDRFQGYTF.

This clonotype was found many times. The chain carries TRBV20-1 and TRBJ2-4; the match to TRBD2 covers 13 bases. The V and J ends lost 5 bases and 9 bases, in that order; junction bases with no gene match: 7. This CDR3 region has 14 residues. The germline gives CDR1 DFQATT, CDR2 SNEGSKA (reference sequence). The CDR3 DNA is TGCAGTGCTTCGGGACTAGCGGGGAGGGGCATTCAGTACTTC. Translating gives CSASGLAGRGIQYF.

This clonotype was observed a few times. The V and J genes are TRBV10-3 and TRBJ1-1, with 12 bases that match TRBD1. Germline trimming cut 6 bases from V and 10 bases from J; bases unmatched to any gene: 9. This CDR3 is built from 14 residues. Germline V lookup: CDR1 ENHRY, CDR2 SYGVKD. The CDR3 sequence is CAISGDRGRIGAFF. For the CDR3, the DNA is TGTGCCATCAGCGGGGACAGGGGGCGGATCGGAGCTTTCTTT.

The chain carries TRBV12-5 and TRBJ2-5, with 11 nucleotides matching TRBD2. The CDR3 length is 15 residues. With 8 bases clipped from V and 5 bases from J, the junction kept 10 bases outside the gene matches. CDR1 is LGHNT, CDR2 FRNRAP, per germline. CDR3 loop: CASSLGTSGGETQYF. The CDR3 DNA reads TGTGCTAGTTCCCTGGGGACTAGCGGAGGGGAGACCCAGTACTTC.

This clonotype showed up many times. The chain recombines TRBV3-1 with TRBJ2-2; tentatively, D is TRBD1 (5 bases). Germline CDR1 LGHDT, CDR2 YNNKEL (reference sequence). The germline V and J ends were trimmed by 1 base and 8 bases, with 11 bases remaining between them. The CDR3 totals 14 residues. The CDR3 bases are TGTGCCAGCAGCCAAGGCCCAGGGAAAGGGGAGCTGTTTTTT. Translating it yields CASSQGPGKGELFF.

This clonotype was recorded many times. The CDR3 here is CASSPYVGFTDTQYF. CDR3 DNA: TGTGCCAGCAGCCCTTACGTGGGGTTCACAGATACGCAGTATTTT. The V and J genes are TRBV5-5 and TRBJ2-3; no firm D call. Trimming left V 4 bases short and J 2 bases short, with 14 bases between. The CDR3 is 15 residues long. Germline CDR1 reads SGHKS; CDR2 reads YYEKEE (reference sequence).

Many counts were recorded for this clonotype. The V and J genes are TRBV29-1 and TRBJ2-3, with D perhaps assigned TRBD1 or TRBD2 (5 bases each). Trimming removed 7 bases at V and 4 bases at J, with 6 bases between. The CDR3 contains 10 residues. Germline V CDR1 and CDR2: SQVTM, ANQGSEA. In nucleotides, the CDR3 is TGCAGCGGGGGGTCAGATACGCAGTATTTT. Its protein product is CSGGSDTQYF.

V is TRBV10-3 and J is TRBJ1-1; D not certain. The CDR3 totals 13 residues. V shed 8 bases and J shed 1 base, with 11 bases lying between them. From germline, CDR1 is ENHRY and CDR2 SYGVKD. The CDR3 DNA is TGTGCCATCTCAACCCAACCGAACACTGAAGCTTTCTTT. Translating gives CAISTQPNTEAFF.

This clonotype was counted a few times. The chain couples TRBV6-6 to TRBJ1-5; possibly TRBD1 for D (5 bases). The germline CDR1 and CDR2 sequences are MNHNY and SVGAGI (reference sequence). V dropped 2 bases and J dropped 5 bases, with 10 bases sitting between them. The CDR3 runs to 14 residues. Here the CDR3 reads CASSYRGSDQPQHF. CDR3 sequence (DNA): TGTGCCAGCAGTTACAGGGGTAGTGATCAGCCCCAGCATTTT.

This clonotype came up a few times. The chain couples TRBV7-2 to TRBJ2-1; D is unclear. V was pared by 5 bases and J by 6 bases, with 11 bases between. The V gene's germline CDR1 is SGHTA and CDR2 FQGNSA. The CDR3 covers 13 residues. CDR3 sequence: CASSLRWGNEQFF. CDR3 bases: TGTGCCAGCAGCCTAAGGTGGGGCAATGAGCAGTTCTTC.

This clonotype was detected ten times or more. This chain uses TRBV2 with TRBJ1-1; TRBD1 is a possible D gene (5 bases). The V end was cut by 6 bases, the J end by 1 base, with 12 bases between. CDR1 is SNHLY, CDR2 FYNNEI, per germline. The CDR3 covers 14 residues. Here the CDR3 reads CASRPGPTNTEAFF. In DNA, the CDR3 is TGTGCCAGCAGACCGGGACCTACGAACACTGAAGCTTTCTTT.

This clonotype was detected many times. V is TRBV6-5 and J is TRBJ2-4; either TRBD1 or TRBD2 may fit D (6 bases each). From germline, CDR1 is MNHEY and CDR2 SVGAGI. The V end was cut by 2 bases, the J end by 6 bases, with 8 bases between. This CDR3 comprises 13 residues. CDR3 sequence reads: CASSYGGGNIQYF. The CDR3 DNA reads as TGTGCCAGCAGTTACGGAGGGGGAAACATTCAGTACTTC.

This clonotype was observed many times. The CDR3 DNA reads TGCAGCGTTGGGGCAGGGTGGAACGAGCAGTACTTC. It specifies CSVGAGWNEQYF. The chain uses TRBV29-1 and TRBJ2-7, with D perhaps TRBD1 (5 bases). The CDR3 is 12 residues long. V dropped 4 bases and J dropped 5 bases, with 12 bases sitting between them. The germline CDR1 and CDR2 sequences are SQVTM and ANQGSEA.

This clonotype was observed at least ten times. Here the CDR3 reads CASSRTGDAESPLHF. In DNA form, the CDR3 reads TGCGCCAGCAGCCGAACCGGAGACGCGGAGTCACCCCTCCACTTT. The chain has TRBV4-3 and TRBJ1-6; D not resolved. The V end was cut by 4 bases, the J end by 10 bases, with 17 bases between. The CDR3 consists of 15 residues. Germline values: CDR1 LGHNA, CDR2 YSLEER.

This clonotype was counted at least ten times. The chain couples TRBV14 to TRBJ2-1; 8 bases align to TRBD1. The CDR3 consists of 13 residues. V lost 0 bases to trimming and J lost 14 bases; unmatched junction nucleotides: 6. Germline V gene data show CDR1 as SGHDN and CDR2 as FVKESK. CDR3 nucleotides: TGTGCCAGCAGCCAAGACAGGGGGCTCCGAAAGTTCTTC. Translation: CASSQDRGLRKFF.

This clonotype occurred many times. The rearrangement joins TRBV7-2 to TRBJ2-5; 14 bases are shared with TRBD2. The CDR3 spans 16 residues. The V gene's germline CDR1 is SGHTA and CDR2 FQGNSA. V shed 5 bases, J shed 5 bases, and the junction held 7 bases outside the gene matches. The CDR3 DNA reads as TGTGCCAGCAGCGCGAGACTAGCGGGGGGGCCGGAGACCCAGTACTTC. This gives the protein CASSARLAGGPETQYF.

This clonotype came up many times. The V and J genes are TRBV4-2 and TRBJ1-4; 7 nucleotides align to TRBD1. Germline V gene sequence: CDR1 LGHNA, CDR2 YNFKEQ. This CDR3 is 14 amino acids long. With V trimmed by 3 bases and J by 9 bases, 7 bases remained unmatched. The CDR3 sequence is CASSQGDSGQKLFF. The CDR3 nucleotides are TGTGCCAGCAGCCAGGGGGACAGTGGACAAAAACTGTTTTTT.